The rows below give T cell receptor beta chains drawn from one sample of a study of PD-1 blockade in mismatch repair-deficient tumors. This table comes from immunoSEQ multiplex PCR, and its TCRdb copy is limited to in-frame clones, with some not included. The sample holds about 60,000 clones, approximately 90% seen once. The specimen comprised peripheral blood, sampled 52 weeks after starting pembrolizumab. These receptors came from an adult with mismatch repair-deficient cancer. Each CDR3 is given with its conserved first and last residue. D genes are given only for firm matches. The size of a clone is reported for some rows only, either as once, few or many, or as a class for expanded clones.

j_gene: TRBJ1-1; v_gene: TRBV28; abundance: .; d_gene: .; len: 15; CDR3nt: TGTGCCAGCAGTTTATGGTCCAGCCCAGGCACTGAAGCTTTCTTT; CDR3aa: CASSLWSSPGTEAFF
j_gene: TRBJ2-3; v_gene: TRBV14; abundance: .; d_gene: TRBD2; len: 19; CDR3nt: TGTGCCAGCAGCCAAGACCCCGGGACTAGCAGATCTAGCACAGATACGCAGTATTTT; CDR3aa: CASSQDPGTSRSSTDTQYF
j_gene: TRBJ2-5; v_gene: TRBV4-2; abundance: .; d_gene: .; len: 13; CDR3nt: TGTGCCAGCAGCCAAACAGGGTGGGAGACCCAGTACTTC; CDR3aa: CASSQTGWETQYF
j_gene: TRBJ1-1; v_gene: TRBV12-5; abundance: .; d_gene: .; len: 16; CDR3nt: TGTGCTAGTGGTTTCGCGACAGGTGAACTGAACACTGAAGCTTTCTTT; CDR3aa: CASGFATGELNTEAFF
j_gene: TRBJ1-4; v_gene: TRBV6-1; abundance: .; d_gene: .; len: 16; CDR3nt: TGTGCCAGCAGTGAAGGGGGCGGGGAAGGTAATGAAAAACTGTTTTTT; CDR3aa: CASSEGGGEGNEKLFF
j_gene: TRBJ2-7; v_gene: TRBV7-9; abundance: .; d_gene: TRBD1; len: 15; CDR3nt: TGTGCCAGCAGCTTACCTGGACAGGGGGCACACGAGCAGTACTTC; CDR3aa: CASSLPGQGAHEQYF
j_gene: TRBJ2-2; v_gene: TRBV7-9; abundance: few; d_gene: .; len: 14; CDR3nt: TGTGCCAGCAGCTTACAAGGGGACACCGGGGAGCTGTTTTTT; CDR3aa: CASSLQGDTGELFF
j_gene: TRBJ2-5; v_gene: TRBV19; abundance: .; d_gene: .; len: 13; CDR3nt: TGTGCCAGCAGCAGACAGTTACAAGAGACCCAGTACTTC; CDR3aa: CASSRQLQETQYF
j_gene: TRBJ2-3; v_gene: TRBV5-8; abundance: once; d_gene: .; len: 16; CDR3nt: TGTGCCAGCAGCAACAAACAGGGAAGGATCACAGATACGCAGTATTTT; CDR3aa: CASSNKQGRITDTQYF
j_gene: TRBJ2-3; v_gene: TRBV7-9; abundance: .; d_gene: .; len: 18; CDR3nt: TGTGCCAGCAGCTTACTCGAAACAGGCCTAAAATCCACAGATACGCAGTATTTT; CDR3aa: CASSLLETGLKSTDTQYF
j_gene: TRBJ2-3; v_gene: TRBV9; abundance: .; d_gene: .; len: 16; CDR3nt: TGTGCCAGCAGCGGACCTAGCAGACGGGGCACAGATACGCAGTATTTT; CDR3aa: CASSGPSRRGTDTQYF